This passage covers 2 T cell receptor beta chains from one sample sequenced in a study of radiotherapy plus CTLA-4 blockade in lung cancer. Only in-frame clones appear in the TCRdb table, and some are missing; sequencing was by immunoSEQ multiplex PCR. The sample lists approximately 94,000 clones; 80% to 85% were seen once. The sequenced sample was peripheral blood, obtained from a patient treated with radiotherapy plus ipilimumab. The receptors were gathered from a human donor with non-small cell lung cancer that progressed on radiotherapy plus ipilimumab.

The chain uses TRBV10-1 and TRBJ2-3, with 9 bases fitting TRBD2. The CDR3 runs to 13 residues. V lost 9 bases, J lost 6 bases, and 7 bases stayed unmatched. Germline lookup yields CDR1 WNHNN and CDR2 SYGVQD (reference sequence). Written as DNA, the CDR3 is TGCGCCAGGGGTAGCGGGGGAAGGGATACGCAGTATTTT. It encodes CARGSGGRDTQYF.

Notes on this clone: Distinct nucleotide sequences in the sample also encode this CDR3. The genes are TRBV11-2 and TRBJ1-1; D is unresolved. The V gene's germline CDR1 is SGHAT and CDR2 FQNNGV. The CDR3 has 14 residues. Trimming pared 5 bases from V and 1 base from J, leaving 11 bases between. The CDR3: CASSPRTGNTEAFF. The CDR3 DNA reads TGTGCCAGCAGCCCCCGGACGGGGAACACTGAAGCTTTCTTT.